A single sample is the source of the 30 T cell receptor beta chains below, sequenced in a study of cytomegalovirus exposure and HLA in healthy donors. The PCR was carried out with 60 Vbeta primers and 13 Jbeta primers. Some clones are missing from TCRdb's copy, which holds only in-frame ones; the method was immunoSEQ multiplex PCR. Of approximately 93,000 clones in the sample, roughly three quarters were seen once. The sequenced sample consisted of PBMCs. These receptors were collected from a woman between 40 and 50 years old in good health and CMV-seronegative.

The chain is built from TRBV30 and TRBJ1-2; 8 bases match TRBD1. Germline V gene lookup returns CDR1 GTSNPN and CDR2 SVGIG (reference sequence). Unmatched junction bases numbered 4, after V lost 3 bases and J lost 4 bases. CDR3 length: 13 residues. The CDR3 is CAWSRDRLYGYTF. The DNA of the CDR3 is TGTGCCTGGAGCCGGGACAGGCTCTATGGCTACACCTTC.

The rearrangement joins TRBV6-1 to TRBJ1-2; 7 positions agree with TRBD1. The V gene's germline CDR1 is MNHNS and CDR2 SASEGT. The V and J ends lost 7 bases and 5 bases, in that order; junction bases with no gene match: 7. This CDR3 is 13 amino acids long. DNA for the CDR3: TGTGCCAGCAACCTGGGACAGACTTATGGCTACACCTTC. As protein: CASNLGQTYGYTF.

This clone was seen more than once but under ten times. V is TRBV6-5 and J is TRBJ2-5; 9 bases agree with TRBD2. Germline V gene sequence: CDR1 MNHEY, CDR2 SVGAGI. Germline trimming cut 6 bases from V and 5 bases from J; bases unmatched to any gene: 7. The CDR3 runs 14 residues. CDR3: CASRRLAVLETQYF. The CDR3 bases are TGTGCCAGCAGGAGACTAGCGGTGTTGGAGACCCAGTACTTC.

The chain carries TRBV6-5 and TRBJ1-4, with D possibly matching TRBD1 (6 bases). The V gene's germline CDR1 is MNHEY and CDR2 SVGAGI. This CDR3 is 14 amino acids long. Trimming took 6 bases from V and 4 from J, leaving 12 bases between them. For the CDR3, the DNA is TGTGCCAGCAGCAGGACAGCTGTTAATGAAAAACTGTTTTTT. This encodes CASSRTAVNEKLFF.

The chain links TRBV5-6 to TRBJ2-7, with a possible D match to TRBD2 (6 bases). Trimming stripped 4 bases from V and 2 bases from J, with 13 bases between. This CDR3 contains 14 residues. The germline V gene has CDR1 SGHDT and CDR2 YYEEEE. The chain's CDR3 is CASSRPGEPYEQYF. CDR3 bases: TGTGCCAGCAGCCGTCCGGGAGAACCCTACGAGCAGTACTTC.

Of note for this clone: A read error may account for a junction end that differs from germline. CDR3 DNA sequence: TGTGCCAGCAGTGAACGGGGGGGAGGCAATCAGCCCCAGAATTTT. It yields the protein CASSERGGGNQPQNF. This rearrangement joins TRBV25-1 to TRBJ1-5; D is perhaps TRBD1 (5 bases). The CDR3 has 15 residues. Germline CDR1 reads MGHDK; CDR2 reads SYGVNS.

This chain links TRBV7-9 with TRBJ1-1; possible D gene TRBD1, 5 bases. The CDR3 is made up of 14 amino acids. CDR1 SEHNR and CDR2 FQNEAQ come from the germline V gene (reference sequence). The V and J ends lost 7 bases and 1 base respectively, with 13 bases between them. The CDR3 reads CASTGYGGNTEAFF. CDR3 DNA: TGTGCCAGCACCGGATACGGGGGGAACACTGAAGCTTTCTTT. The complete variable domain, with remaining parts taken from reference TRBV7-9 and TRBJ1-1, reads DTGVSQNPRHKITKRGQNVTFRCDPISEHNRLYWYRQTLGQGPEFLTYFQNEAQLEKSRLLSDRFSAERPKGSFSTLEIQRTEQGDSAMYLCASTGYGGNTEAFFGQGTRLTVV.

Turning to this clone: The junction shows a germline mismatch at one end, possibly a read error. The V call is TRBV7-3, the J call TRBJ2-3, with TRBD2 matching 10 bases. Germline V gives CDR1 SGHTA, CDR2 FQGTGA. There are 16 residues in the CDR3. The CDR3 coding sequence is TGTGCCAGCAGCCCGTACCGACTAGCGGGTGCAGATATGCAGTATTTT. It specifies CASSPYRLAGADMQYF.

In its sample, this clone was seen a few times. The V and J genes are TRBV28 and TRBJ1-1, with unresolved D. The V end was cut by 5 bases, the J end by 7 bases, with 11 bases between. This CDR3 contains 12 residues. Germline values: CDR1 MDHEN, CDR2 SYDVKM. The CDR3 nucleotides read TGTGCCAGCAGTCTCCTTACAGATGAAGCTTTCTTT. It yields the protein CASSLLTDEAFF.

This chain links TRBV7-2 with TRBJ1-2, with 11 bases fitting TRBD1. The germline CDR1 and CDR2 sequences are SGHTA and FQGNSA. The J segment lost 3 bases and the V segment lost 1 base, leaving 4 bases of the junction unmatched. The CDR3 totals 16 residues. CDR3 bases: TGTGCCAGCAGCTTAGGTGGGACAGGGGGGGACTATGGCTACACCTTC. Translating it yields CASSLGGTGGDYGYTF. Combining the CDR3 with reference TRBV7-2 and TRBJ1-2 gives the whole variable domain GAGVSQSPSNKVTEKGKDVELRCDPISGHTALYWYRQSLGQGLEFLIYFQGNSAPDKSGLPSDRFSAERTGGSVSTLTIQRTQQEDSAVYLCASSLGGTGGDYGYTFGSGTRLTVV.

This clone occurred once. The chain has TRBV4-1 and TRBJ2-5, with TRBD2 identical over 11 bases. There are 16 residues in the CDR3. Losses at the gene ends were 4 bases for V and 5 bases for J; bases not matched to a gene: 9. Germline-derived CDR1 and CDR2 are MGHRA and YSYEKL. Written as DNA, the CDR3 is TGCGCCAGCAGCCGAACTGTAGCGGGGGGGTTGGAGACCCAGTACTTC. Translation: CASSRTVAGGLETQYF.

CDR3 DNA sequence: TGTGCCAGCTCACCAGACAGGGGGCACTATGGCTACACCTTC. It translates to CASSPDRGHYGYTF. This sequence joins TRBV18 and TRBJ1-2; TRBD1 aligns across 10 bases. The V gene end was trimmed by 2 bases and the J gene end by 3 bases; junction bases not matched to a gene: 0. This CDR3 has 14 residues. Looked up from germline, CDR1 is KGHSH and CDR2 is LQKENI.

The CDR3 coding sequence is TGTGCCAGCTCACTGCTAACAGGGGGCGGAGAGACCCAGTACTTC. Translation: CASSLLTGGGETQYF. This chain links TRBV18 with TRBJ2-5; 9 bases align to TRBD1. This CDR3 has 15 amino acids. J gave up 4 bases and V 4 bases, and 7 bases lay outside the gene matches. The germline V gene has CDR1 KGHSH and CDR2 LQKENI.

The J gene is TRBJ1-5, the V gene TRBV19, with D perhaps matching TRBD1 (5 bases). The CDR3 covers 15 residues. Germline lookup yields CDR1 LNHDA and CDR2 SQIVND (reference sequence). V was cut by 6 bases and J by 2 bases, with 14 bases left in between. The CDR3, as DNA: TGTGCCAGTAGGCAGGGTCTCGATGGCAATCAGCCCCAGCATTTT. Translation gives CASRQGLDGNQPQHF. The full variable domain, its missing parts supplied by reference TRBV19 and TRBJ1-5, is DGGITQSPKYLFRKEGQNVTLSCEQNLNHDAMYWYRQDPGQGLRLIYYSQIVNDFQKGDIAEGYSVSREKKESFPLTVTSAQKNPTAFYLCASRQGLDGNQPQHFGDGTRLSIL.

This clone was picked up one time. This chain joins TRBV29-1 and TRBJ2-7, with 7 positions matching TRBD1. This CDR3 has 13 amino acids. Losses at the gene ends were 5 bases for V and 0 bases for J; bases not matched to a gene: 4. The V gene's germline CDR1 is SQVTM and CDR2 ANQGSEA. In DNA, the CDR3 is TGCAGCGTTTCCGGACAGGTCTCCTACGAGCAGTACTTC. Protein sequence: CSVSGQVSYEQYF.

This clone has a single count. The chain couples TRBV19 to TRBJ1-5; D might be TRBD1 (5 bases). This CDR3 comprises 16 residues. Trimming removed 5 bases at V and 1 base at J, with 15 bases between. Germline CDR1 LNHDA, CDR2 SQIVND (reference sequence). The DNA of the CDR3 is TGTGCCAGTAGTCCAATCCCAGGGTCGAGCAATCAGCCCCAGCATTTT. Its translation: CASSPIPGSSNQPQHF.

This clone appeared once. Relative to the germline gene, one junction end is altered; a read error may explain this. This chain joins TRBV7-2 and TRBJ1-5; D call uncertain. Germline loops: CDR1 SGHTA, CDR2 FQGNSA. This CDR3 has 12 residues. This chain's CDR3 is CASSLAPGPQNF. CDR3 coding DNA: TGTGCCAGCAGCTTAGCCCCTGGGCCCCAGAATTTT.

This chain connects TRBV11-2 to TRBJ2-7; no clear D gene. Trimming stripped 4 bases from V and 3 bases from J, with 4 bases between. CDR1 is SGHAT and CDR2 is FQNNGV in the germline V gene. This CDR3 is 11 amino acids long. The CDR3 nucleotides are TGTGCCAGCAGCTCCCGCTACGAGCAGTACTTC. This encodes CASSSRYEQYF.

CDR3 residues: CASSPSGRNTGELFF. The CDR3 DNA reads TGTGCCAGCAGCCCCAGTGGGCGGAACACCGGGGAGCTGTTTTTT. V is TRBV9 and J is TRBJ2-2; D is ambiguous. Germline V gene sequence: CDR1 SGDLS, CDR2 YYNGEE. Trimming shortened V by 4 bases and J by 1 base, and 11 bases separated the two germline ends. The CDR3 totals 15 residues.

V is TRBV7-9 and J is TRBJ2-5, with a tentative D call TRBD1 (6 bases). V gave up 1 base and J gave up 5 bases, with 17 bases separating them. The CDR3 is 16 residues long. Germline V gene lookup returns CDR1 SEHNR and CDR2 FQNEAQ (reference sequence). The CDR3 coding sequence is TGTGCCAGCAGCTTAGGGGCCCAGGGGTTCTTGGAGACCCAGTACTTC. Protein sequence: CASSLGAQGFLETQYF.

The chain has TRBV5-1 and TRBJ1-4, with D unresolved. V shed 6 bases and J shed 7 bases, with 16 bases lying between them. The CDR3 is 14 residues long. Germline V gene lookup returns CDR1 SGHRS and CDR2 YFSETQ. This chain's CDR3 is CASITTLTCEKLFF. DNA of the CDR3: TGCGCCAGCATTACGACTCTAACATGTGAAAAACTGTTTTTT.

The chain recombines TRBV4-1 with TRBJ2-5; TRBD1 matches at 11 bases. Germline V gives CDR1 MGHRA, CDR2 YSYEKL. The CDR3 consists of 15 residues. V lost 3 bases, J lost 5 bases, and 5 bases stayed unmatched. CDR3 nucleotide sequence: TGCGCCAGCAGCCACGGACAGGGGGCAGGGGAGACCCAGTACTTC. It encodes CASSHGQGAGETQYF.

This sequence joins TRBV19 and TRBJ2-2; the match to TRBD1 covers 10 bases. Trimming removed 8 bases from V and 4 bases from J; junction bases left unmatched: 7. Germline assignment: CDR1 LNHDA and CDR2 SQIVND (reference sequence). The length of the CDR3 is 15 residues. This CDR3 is CASRRQGAGTGELFF. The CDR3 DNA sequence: TGTGCCAGTCGGAGACAGGGGGCGGGCACCGGGGAGCTGTTTTTT.

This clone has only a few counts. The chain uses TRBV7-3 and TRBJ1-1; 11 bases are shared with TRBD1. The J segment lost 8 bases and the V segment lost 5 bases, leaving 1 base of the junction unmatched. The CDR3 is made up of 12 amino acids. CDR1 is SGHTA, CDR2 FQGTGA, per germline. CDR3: CASSRTGGEAFF. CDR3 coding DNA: TGTGCCAGCAGCCGGACAGGGGGCGAAGCTTTCTTT.

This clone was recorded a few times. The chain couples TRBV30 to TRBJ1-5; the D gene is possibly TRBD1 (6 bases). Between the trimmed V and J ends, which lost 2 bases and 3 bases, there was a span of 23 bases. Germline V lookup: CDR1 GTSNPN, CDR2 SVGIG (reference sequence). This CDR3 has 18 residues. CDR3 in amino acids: CAWSLPGTGGGLNQPQHF. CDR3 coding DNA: TGTGCCTGGAGTCTCCCGGGTACTGGGGGCGGACTCAATCAGCCCCAGCATTTT.

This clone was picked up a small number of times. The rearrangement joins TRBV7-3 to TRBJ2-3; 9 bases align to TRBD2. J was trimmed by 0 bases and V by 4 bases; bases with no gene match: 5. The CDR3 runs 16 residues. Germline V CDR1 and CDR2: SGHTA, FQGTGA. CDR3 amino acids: CASSSLTSGSTDTQYF. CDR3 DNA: TGTGCCAGCAGCTCGCTTACTAGCGGGAGCACAGATACGCAGTATTTT.

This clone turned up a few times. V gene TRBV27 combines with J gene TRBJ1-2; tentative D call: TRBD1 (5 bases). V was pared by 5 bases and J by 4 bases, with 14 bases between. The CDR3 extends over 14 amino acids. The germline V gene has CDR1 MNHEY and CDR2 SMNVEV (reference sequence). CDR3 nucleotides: TGTGCCAGCAGTGCCCAGGGTTTTGGCTATGGCTACACCTTC. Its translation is CASSAQGFGYGYTF.

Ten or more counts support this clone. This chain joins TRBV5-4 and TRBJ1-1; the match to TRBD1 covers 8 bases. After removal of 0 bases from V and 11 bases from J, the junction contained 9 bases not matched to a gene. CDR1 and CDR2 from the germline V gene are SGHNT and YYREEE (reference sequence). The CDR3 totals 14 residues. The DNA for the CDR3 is TGTGCCAGCAGCTTGGAGGAGGCAGGGGGCCGGGCTTTCTTT. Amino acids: CASSLEEAGGRAFF.

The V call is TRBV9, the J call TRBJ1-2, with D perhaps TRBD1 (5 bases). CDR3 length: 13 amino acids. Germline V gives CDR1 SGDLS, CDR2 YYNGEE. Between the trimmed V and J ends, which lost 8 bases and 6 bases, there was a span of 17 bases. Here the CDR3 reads CASKGGRADGYTF. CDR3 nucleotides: TGTGCCAGTAAGGGTGGCAGGGCGGATGGCTACACCTTC.

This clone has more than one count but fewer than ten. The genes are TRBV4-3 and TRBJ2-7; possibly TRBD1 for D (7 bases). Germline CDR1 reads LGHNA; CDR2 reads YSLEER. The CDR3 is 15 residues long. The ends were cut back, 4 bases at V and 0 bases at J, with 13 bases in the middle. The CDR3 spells CASSLGGGPSYEQYF. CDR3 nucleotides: TGCGCCAGCAGCCTAGGAGGGGGCCCCTCCTACGAGCAGTACTTC.